This TCR beta chain was identified in a study of T cell responses to AZD1222 COVID-19 vaccine. Across the whole study: Combined were second doses at about 4 or about 12 weeks.

The protocol was immunoSEQ multiplex PCR, while the TCRdb copy is restricted to in-frame clones and leaves out a portion. The sample lists 150,000 to 160,000 clones; about nine tenths were seen once. The CDR3 has 15 residues. Germline V gene lookup returns CDR1 MNHEY and CDR2 SVGAGI. Deletions cut 6 bases from V and 2 bases from J, with 17 bases between. The sequencing used peripheral blood, collected on day 0 of AZD1222 vaccination. This TCR was recovered from an adult in good health. The V and J genes are TRBV6-5 and TRBJ2-7; D perhaps matches TRBD1 (8 bases). The CDR3 DNA follows: TGTGCCAGCAGCTTACAGGGGGGGGCCACCTACGAGCAGTACTTC. It codes for CASSLQGGATYEQYF.